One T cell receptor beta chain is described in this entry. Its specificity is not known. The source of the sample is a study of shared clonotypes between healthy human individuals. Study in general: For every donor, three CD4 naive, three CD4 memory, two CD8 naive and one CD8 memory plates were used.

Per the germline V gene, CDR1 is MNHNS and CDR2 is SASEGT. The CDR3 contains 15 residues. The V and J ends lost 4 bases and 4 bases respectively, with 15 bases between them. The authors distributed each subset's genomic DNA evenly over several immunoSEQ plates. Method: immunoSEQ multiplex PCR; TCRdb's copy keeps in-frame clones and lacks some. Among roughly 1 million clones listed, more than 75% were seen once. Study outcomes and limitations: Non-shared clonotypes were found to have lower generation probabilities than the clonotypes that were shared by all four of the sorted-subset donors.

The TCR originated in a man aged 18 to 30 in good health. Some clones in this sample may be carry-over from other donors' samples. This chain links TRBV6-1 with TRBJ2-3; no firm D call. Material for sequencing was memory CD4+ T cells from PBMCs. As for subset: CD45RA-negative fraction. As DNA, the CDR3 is TGTGCCAGCAGTGCGTTATTGACATCTTCAGATACGCAGTATTTT. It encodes CASSALLTSSDTQYF.